What follows describes a single T cell receptor (beta chain). CDR1 is SGHTA and CDR2 is FQGNSA in the germline V gene. The CDR3 is 15 amino acids. Trimming at V came to 4 bases and at J to 7 bases, leaving 4 bases not matched to a gene. The sample comes from a study of human T cells and chemical hapten exposure. MiXCR, run by TCRdb on the RACE reads, gives a single entry per CDR3 protein. The sample includes some 97,000 distinct CDR3 sequences, 27% seen only once; the top ten take about 9.3%. The time point here: patch test 3, about 24 weeks after DPC sensitization. As for treatment: therapeutic diphenylcyclopropenone sensitization with weekly scalp DPC.

The V gene is TRBV7-2, the J gene TRBJ1-6; 10 bases map to TRBD1. Sequences were derived from whole blood, sampled in connection with sensitization to the hapten diphenylcyclopropenone (DPC). This TCR was sampled from a man aged 35 to 55 with alopecia areata. Some clones in this sample may be carry-over from other donors' samples. Written as DNA, the CDR3 is TGTGCCAGCAGCTCCGGGACAGGGGTAAATTCACCCCTCCACTTT. Translating gives CASSSGTGVNSPLHF.